The rows below give T cell receptor beta chains drawn from one sample of a study of cytomegalovirus exposure and HLA in healthy donors. The data were produced by immunoSEQ multiplex PCR, yet TCRdb's version contains in-frame clones alone and is incomplete. The repertoire holds approximately 180,000 clones, with about four fifths as singletons. Sequencing used PBMCs. The receptors originated from a male donor in good health and CMV-seronegative. CDR3s include the opening cysteine and the closing phenylalanine or tryptophan. Each record gives: clone size, V gene, J gene, D gene, CDR3 DNA, CDR3 protein. D genes are given only for firm matches. Clone size is not always given. Where it is, it says once, few, many or a class for expanded clones.

-,TRBV27,TRBJ1-5,-,TGTGCCAGCAGGGGGACTCGGAGTCAGCCCCAGCATTTT,CASRGTRSQPQHF
-,TRBV28,TRBJ1-5,TRBD1,TGTGCCAGCAGTCAAACAGGGGTTAGACAGCCCCAGCATTTT,CASSQTGVRQPQHF
-,TRBV5-4,TRBJ1-1,-,TGTGCCAGCAGCTTCGGGGGCACTGAAGCTTTCTTT,CASSFGGTEAFF
-,TRBV28,TRBJ2-7,-,TGTGCCAGCAGTTCCGGGCAGGGTCCCTACGAGCAGTACTTC,CASSSGQGPYEQYF
-,TRBV9,TRBJ1-3,-,TGTGCCAGCAGCGTTTATAGTGTGGGGGGTAAGGGAAACACCATATATTTT,CASSVYSVGGKGNTIYF
-,TRBV12-5,TRBJ2-2,TRBD1,TGTGCTAGTGGTTTAGGACAGGGTGCCGGGGAGCTGTTTTTT,CASGLGQGAGELFF
few,TRBV10-3,TRBJ2-7,TRBD1,TGTGCCACCGACAGGGGGAACTCCTACGAGCAGTACTTC,CATDRGNSYEQYF
-,TRBV18,TRBJ1-5,TRBD1,TGTGCCAGCTCACCGGCCGTCCTCACAGGGGCCAACGCTCAGCCCCAGCATTTT,CASSPAVLTGANAQPQHF
-,TRBV6-1,TRBJ1-1,-,TGTGCCAGCAGTGACTTCAGGGGTAACACTGAAGCTTTCTTT,CASSDFRGNTEAFF
-,TRBV7-9,TRBJ2-1,-,TGTGCCAGCAGCTTAGACAGAATGGATAAGCAGTTCTTC,CASSLDRMDKQFF
once,TRBV5-5,TRBJ1-4,-,TGTGCCAGCAGCGCCGCGGCAGGGGAAAATGAAAAACTGTTTTTT,CASSAAAGENEKLFF
-,TRBV30,TRBJ2-7,-,TGTGCCTGGGACCCCCTCGGGCAGAGCGGGCCCACCTACGAGCAGTACTTC,CAWDPLGQSGPTYEQYF
once,TRBV27,TRBJ1-2,TRBD1,TGTGCCAGCGCAGGACAGGGGAGAGTCTATGGCTACACCTTC,CASAGQGRVYGYTF
-,TRBV10-3,TRBJ1-5,-,TGTGCCATATCTCTAGAGGCCGGTCAGCCCCAGCATTTT,CAISLEAGQPQHF
-,TRBV7-9,TRBJ1-5,TRBD1,TGTTCCAGCAGCTCTTGGACAGGCCGTAGCAATCAGCCCCAGCATTTT,CSSSSWTGRSNQPQHF
few,TRBV6-5,TRBJ2-5,-,TGTGCCAGCAGTTACGGCGGAGAGACCCAGTACTTC,CASSYGGETQYF